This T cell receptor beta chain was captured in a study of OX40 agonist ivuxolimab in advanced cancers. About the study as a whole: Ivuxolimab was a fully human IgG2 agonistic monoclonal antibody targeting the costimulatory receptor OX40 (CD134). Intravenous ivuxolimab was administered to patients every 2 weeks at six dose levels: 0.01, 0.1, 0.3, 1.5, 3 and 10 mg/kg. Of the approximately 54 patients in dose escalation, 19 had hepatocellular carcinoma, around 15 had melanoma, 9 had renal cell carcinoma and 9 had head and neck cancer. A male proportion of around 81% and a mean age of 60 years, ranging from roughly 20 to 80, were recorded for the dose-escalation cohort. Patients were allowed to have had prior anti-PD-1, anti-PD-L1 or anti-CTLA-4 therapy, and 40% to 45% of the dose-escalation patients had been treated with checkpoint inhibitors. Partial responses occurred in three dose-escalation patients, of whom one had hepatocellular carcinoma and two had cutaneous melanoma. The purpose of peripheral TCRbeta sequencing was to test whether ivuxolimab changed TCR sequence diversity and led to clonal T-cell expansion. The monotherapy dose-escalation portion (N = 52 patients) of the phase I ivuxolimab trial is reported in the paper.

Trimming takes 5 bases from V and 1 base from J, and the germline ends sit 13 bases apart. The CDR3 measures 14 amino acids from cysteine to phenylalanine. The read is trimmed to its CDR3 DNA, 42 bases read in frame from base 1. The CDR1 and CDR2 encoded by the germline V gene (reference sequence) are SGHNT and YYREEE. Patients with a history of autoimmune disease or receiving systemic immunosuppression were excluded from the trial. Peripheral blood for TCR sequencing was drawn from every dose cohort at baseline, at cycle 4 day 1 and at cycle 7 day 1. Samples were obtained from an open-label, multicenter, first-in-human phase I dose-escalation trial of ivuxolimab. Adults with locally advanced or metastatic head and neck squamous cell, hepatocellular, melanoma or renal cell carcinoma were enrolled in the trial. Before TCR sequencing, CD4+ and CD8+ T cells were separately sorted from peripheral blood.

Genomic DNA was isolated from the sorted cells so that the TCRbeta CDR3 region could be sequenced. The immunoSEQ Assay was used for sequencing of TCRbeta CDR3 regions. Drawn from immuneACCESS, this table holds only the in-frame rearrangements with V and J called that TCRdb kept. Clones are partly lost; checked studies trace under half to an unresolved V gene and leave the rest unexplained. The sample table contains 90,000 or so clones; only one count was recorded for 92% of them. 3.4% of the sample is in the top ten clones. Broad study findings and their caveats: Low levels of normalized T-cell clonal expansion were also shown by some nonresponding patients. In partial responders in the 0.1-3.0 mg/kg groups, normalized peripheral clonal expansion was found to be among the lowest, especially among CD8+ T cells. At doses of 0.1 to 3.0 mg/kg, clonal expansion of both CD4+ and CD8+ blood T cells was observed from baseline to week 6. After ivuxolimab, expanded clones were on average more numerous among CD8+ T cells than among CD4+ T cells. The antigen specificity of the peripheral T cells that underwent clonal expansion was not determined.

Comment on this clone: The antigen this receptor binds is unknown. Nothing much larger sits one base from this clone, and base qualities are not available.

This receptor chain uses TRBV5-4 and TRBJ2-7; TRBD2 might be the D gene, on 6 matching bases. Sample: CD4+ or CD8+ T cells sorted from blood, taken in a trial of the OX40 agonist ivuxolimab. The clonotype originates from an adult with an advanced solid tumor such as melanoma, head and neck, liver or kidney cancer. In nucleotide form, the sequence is TGTGCCAGCAGACCGTACGGGGGTTCCTACGAGCAGTACTTC. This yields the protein CASRPYGGSYEQYF. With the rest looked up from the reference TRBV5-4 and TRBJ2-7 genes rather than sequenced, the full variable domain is ETGVTQSPTHLIKTRGQQVTLRCSSQSGHNTVSWYQQALGQGPQFIFQYYREEENGRGNFPPRFSGLQFPNYSSELNVNALELDDSALYLCASRPYGGSYEQYFGPGTRLTVT.